These 21 T cell receptor beta chains were all obtained from the same sample, sequenced in a study of cytomegalovirus exposure and HLA in healthy donors. It was with 60 Vbeta and 13 Jbeta primers that the PCR ran. Clones were sequenced by immunoSEQ multiplex PCR, and TCRdb holds only the in-frame ones, with some missing. The sample carries about 270,000 clones, roughly 89% recorded once. Material: PBMCs. These TCRs come from a man aged 35-49 years in good health and CMV-seropositive.

The chain carries TRBV7-2 and TRBJ1-1; D may be TRBD1 (5 bases). Germline CDR1 and CDR2: SGHTA and FQGNSA. CDR3 length: 13 amino acids. The V end lost 3 bases, the J end lost 3 bases, and 8 bases lay between the germline ends. CDR3 loop: CASSFHRYTEAFF. In DNA, the CDR3 is TGTGCCAGCAGCTTCCACAGGTACACTGAAGCTTTCTTT.

The genes are TRBV28 and TRBJ1-2; no firm D call. With 5 bases removed from V and 2 bases from J, the gap between germline ends came to 9 bases. The CDR3 length is 13 residues. The germline V gene has CDR1 MDHEN and CDR2 SYDVKM. The CDR3: CASSARYNYGYTF. Written as DNA, the CDR3 is TGTGCCAGCAGTGCCAGGTACAACTATGGCTACACCTTC.

The genes are TRBV5-4 and TRBJ2-7; TRBD2 is a possible D gene (6 bases). The V and J ends lost 4 bases and 8 bases respectively, with 10 bases between them. Germline assignment: CDR1 SGHNT and CDR2 YYREEE (reference sequence). The CDR3 has 11 residues. This chain's CDR3 is CASSGGNQQYF. The CDR3 DNA follows: TGTGCCAGCAGCGGGGGGAACCAGCAGTACTTC.

The chain has TRBV6-6 and TRBJ2-7, with D possibly TRBD2 on 6 matching bases. CDR1 and CDR2 from the germline V gene are MNHNY and SVGAGI (reference sequence). The CDR3 totals 14 residues. The V end was cut by 6 bases, the J end by 3 bases, with 15 bases between. The CDR3 region is CASSQFGGIYEQYF. Written as DNA, the CDR3 is TGTGCCAGCAGCCAATTTGGGGGGATCTACGAGCAGTACTTC.

The genes are TRBV2 and TRBJ2-3; TRBD2 aligns across 8 bases. The CDR3 is 15 amino acids. CDR1 and CDR2 (germline): SNHLY, FYNNEI. The J segment lost 5 bases and the V segment lost 6 bases, leaving 10 bases of the junction unmatched. This CDR3 is CASRQSGRGGDTQYF. CDR3 nucleotide sequence: TGTGCCAGCAGACAGAGCGGGAGAGGAGGAGATACGCAGTATTTT.

This chain joins TRBV2 and TRBJ2-3, with a tentative D call TRBD2 (6 bases). The CDR3 has 16 residues. Trimming left V 4 bases short and J 6 bases short, with 20 bases between. Germline CDR1 SNHLY, CDR2 FYNNEI. CDR3 loop: CASSAGIGRRGDTQYF. CDR3 bases: TGTGCCAGCAGTGCTGGGATAGGGCGCCGGGGGGATACGCAGTATTTT.

The chain carries TRBV2 and TRBJ1-5; a weak D match, TRBD1 (5 bases). The V and J ends lost 1 base and 4 bases respectively, with 8 bases between them. This CDR3 has 14 amino acids. Germline V lookup: CDR1 SNHLY, CDR2 FYNNEI. Here the CDR3 reads CASSEVAGNQPQHF. CDR3 nucleotide sequence: TGTGCCAGCAGTGAAGTGGCAGGGAATCAGCCCCAGCATTTT.

The chain has TRBV27 and TRBJ1-2; TRBD1 might be the D (6 bases). Looked up from germline, CDR1 is MNHEY and CDR2 is SMNVEV (reference sequence). This CDR3 comprises 15 residues. The V and J ends lost 2 bases and 6 bases respectively, with 16 bases between them. In nucleotides, the CDR3 is TGTGCCAGCAGTTTACTGGGACACGCCCGGGATGGCTACACCTTC. Protein product: CASSLLGHARDGYTF.

The V gene is TRBV27, the J gene TRBJ2-1; D remains unclear. Germline CDR1 and CDR2: MNHEY and SMNVEV (reference sequence). Trimming left V 3 bases short and J 5 bases short, with 8 bases between. The CDR3 sequence is 13 residues long. CDR3 protein: CASSFNRDNEQFF. The CDR3 DNA is TGTGCCAGCAGTTTTAATCGGGACAATGAGCAGTTCTTC.

The CDR3 nucleotides are TGTGCCAGCAGCGAGGTTGGGGGGGGGAACACTGAAGCTTTCTTT. As protein: CASSEVGGGNTEAFF. The rearrangement joins TRBV7-9 to TRBJ1-1; D perhaps matches TRBD1 (5 bases). Germline CDR1 is SEHNR and CDR2 is FQNEAQ (reference sequence). The CDR3 covers 15 residues. V lost 5 bases and J 1 base, leaving 14 bases between the germline ends.

The V gene is TRBV5-1, the J gene TRBJ1-5; 8 bases match TRBD1. The CDR3 spans 15 residues. V was pared by 2 bases and J by 3 bases, with 4 bases of the junction left unmatched. Germline V gene sequence: CDR1 SGHRS, CDR2 YFSETQ. The CDR3 is CASSFQGAYNQPQHF. The CDR3 DNA sequence: TGCGCCAGCAGCTTCCAGGGGGCCTACAATCAGCCCCAGCATTTT.

The chain recombines TRBV10-3 with TRBJ2-7; 11 bases map to TRBD2. This CDR3 has 17 residues. Germline CDR1 ENHRY, CDR2 SYGVKD. The ends lost 0 bases at V and 2 bases at J; junction bases unmatched: 6. In DNA form, the CDR3 reads TGTGCCATCAGTGAGTCTCTGGGGACTAGCGGAACCTACGAGCAGTACTTC. Residues: CAISESLGTSGTYEQYF.

The V gene is TRBV7-3, the J gene TRBJ2-6, with no clear D. Trimming stripped 0 bases from V and 2 bases from J, with 8 bases between. Per germline, CDR1 SGHTA and CDR2 FQGTGA. CDR3 length equals 16 residues. Here the CDR3 DNA reads TGTGCCAGCAGCTTAACGTTGAGGCCTGGGGCCAACGTCCTGACTTTC. Protein product: CASSLTLRPGANVLTF.

V gene TRBV30 combines with J gene TRBJ1-1, with D maybe TRBD1 (5 bases). The V gene's germline CDR1 is GTSNPN and CDR2 SVGIG (reference sequence). V was shortened by 3 bases and J by 1 base, with 9 bases between the two germline ends. The length of the CDR3 is 13 residues. The CDR3 nucleotides are TGTGCCTGGAGCGTACAGGCGAACACTGAAGCTTTCTTT. It codes for CAWSVQANTEAFF. The full variable domain, completed using reference TRBV30 and TRBJ1-1, is SQTIHQWPATLVQPVGSPLSLECTVEGTSNPNLYWYRQAAGRGLQLLFYSVGIGQISSEVPQNLSASRPQDRQFILSSKKLLLSDSGFYLCAWSVQANTEAFFGQGTRLTVV.

This clone appeared a single time. The rearrangement joins TRBV7-3 to TRBJ2-5, with D unresolved. V lost 2 bases and J 4 bases, leaving 8 bases between the germline ends. CDR3 length: 13 residues. Germline CDR1 reads SGHTA; CDR2 reads FQGTGA. DNA for the CDR3: TGTGCCAGCAGCTTAGGCAGATCAGAGACCCAGTACTTC. Its protein product is CASSLGRSETQYF.

The genes are TRBV27 and TRBJ2-7, with TRBD1 identical over 10 bases. Germline V lookup: CDR1 MNHEY, CDR2 SMNVEV (reference sequence). The CDR3 sequence is 15 residues long. Germline trimming cut 2 bases from V and 2 bases from J; bases unmatched to any gene: 3. CDR3 nucleotide sequence: TGTGCCAGCAGTTTAACGGGACAGGGGCCCTACGAGCAGTACTTC. Translated, it gives CASSLTGQGPYEQYF.

This chain joins TRBV28 and TRBJ1-2; unclear D gene. Germline V CDR1 and CDR2: MDHEN, SYDVKM. Trimming stripped 6 bases from V and 1 base from J, with 12 bases between. The CDR3 has 14 residues. The CDR3, as DNA: TGTGCCAGCAGACTCGGTCTAGGTAACTATGGCTACACCTTC. Protein sequence: CASRLGLGNYGYTF.

The V and J genes are TRBV5-6 and TRBJ2-5; 7 bases are a match to TRBD1. The last part of the DNA fits TRBJ2-7 better; the J call may be wrong. CDR1 SGHDT and CDR2 YYEEEE come from the germline V gene. This CDR3 contains 14 residues. The CDR3 nucleotides read TGTGCCAGCAGCTTGGGACAGGGTCCCTACGAGCAGTACTTC. Translated, it gives CASSLGQGPYEQYF.

This chain connects TRBV7-9 to TRBJ2-7, with 7 bases matching TRBD2. The V gene's germline CDR1 is SEHNR and CDR2 FQNEAQ (reference sequence). Trimming cost V 5 bases and J 2 bases; bases outside gene matches: 9. The CDR3 is 15 amino acids. This CDR3 is CASSPTGLAAYEQYF. The DNA for the CDR3 is TGTGCCAGCAGCCCTACCGGGCTAGCGGCCTACGAGCAGTACTTC.

Details on this clone: Compared with germline, one end of the junction differs, possibly owing to a read error. The chain carries TRBV27 and TRBJ2-1; D is unresolved. This CDR3 spans 14 amino acids. Looked up from germline, CDR1 is MNHEY and CDR2 is SMNVEV (reference sequence). CDR3 protein: CAGSLRLDSNEQFF. The CDR3 DNA follows: TGTGCCGGCAGTTTAAGGCTAGATAGCAATGAGCAGTTCTTC.

The chain uses TRBV4-1 and TRBJ2-7, with 9 nucleotides matching TRBD1. V gave up 0 bases and J gave up 6 bases; unmatched junction bases: 9. The CDR3 runs 16 residues. Germline V gene sequence: CDR1 MGHRA, CDR2 YSYEKL. The CDR3 sequence: CASSQDPPGTGLEQYF. The CDR3 DNA reads as TGCGCCAGCAGCCAAGATCCGCCCGGGACAGGGCTCGAGCAGTACTTC.